This T cell receptor beta chain stems from a study of OX40 agonist ivuxolimab in advanced cancers. The CDR3 has 13 residues. Trimming at V came to 5 bases and at J to 3 bases, leaving 1 base not matched to a gene. Germline CDR1 reads LNHNV; CDR2 reads YYDKDF (reference sequence). This clone has a single count. As yet, its antigen is unknown. Findings and caveats of the study: The mean number of expanded clones was higher in CD8+ T cells than in CD4+. Partial responders at 0.1-3.0 mg/kg had among the lowest clonal expansion.

Assay: immunoSEQ multiplex PCR; the TCRdb copy retains only in-frame clones and omits some. The sample holds tens of thousands of clones; around 88% are singletons and the top ten take just under 15%. Source: CD4+ or CD8+ T cells sorted from blood, taken in a trial of the OX40 agonist ivuxolimab. The rearrangement uses TRBV15 and TRBJ2-1, with 7 nucleotides matching TRBD2. This TCR derives from an adult with an advanced solid tumor such as melanoma, head and neck, liver or kidney cancer. Here the CDR3 reads CATSGTIYNEQFF. CDR3 coding DNA: TGTGCCACCAGCGGGACTATCTACAATGAGCAGTTCTTC.